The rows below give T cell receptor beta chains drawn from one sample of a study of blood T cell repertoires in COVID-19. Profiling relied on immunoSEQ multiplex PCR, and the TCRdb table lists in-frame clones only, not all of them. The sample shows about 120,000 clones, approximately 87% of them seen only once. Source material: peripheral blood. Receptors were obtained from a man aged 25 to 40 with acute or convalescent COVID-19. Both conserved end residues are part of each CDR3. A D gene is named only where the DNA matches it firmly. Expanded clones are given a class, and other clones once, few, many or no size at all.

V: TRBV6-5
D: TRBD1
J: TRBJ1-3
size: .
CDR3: CASSPGQGRNTIYF
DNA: TGTGCCAGCAGTCCAGGACAGGGACGGAACACCATATATTTT

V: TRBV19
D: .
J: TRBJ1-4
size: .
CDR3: CASSIQTNEKLFF
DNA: TGTGCCAGTAGTATACAGACTAATGAAAAACTGTTTTTT

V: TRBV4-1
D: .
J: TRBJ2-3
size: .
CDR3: CASSVGPNTDTQYF
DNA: TGCGCCAGCAGTGTGGGGCCTAACACAGATACGCAGTATTTT

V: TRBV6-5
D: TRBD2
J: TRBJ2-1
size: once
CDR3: CASSRERGDYNEQFF
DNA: TGTGCCAGCAGTAGAGAGCGGGGGGACTACAATGAGCAGTTCTTC

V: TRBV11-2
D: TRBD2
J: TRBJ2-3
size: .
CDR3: CASSLGEGLAGDDTQYF
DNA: TGTGCCAGCAGCTTGGGGGAGGGGCTAGCGGGAGATGATACGCAGTATTTT

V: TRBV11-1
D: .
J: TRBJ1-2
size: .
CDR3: CASSTPNYGYTF
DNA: TGTGCCAGCAGTACTCCTAACTATGGCTACACCTTC

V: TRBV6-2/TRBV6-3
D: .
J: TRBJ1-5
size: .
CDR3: CASSPSGPYSNQPQHF
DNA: TGTGCCAGCAGCCCTTCAGGGCCTTATAGCAATCAGCCCCAGCATTTT

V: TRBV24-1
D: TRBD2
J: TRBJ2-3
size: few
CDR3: CATSDLGLAGTDTQYF
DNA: TGTGCCACCAGTGATCTGGGACTAGCGGGAACTGATACGCAGTATTTT

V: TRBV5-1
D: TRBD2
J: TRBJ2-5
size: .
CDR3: CASSFAGGAGETQYF
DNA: TGCGCCAGCAGCTTTGCGGGGGGGGCCGGAGAGACCCAGTACTTC

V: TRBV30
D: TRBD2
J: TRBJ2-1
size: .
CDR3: CAWIRLAGHSYNEQFF
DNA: TGTGCCTGGATTAGGCTAGCGGGGCACTCCTACAATGAGCAGTTCTTC

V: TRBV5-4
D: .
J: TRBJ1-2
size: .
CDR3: CASSTGTPASNYGYTF
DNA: TGTGCCAGCAGCACTGGGACACCTGCTTCTAACTATGGCTACACCTTC

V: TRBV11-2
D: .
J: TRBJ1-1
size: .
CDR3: CASSLVGDDIEAFF
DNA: TGTGCCAGCAGCTTAGTGGGCGACGACATTGAAGCTTTCTTT

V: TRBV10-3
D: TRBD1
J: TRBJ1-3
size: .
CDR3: CAITKDRGTGNTIYF
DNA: TGTGCCATCACTAAGGACAGGGGTACTGGAAACACCATATATTTT

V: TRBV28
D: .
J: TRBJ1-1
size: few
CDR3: CASSLSPVNTEAFF
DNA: TGTGCCAGCAGTTTATCCCCGGTGAACACTGAAGCTTTCTTT

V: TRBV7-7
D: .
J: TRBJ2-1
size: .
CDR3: CASSLDGSSYNEQFF
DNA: TGTGCTAGCAGCTTAGACGGGTCCTCCTACAATGAGCAGTTCTTC

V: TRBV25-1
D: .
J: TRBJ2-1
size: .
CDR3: CASSEWQNDEQFF
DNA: TGTGCCAGCAGTGAGTGGCAGAACGATGAGCAGTTCTTC

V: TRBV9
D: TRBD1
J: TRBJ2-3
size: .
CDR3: CASSVVGTVRTDTQYF
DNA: TGTGCCAGCAGCGTAGTGGGGACAGTTCGCACAGATACGCAGTATTTT

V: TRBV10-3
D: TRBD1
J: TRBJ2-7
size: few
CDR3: CALRDRAGEQYF
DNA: TGTGCCCTGAGGGACAGGGCGGGGGAGCAGTACTTC

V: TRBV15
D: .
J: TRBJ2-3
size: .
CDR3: CATSRYRVGADTQYF
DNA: TGTGCCACCAGCAGATACAGGGTTGGCGCAGATACGCAGTATTTT

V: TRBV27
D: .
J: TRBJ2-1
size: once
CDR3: CASSSRDLPRANEQFF
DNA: TGTGCCAGCAGTTCACGAGACCTCCCCAGGGCCAATGAGCAGTTCTTC

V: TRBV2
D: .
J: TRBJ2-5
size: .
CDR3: CASSGSYQRTQYF
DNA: TGTGCCAGCAGTGGTTCGTACCAGCGAACCCAGTACTTC

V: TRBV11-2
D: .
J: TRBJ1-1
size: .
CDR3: CASSFNGGAVIRTEAFF
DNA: TGTGCCAGCAGCTTTAACGGTGGCGCGGTGATAAGGACTGAAGCTTTCTTT

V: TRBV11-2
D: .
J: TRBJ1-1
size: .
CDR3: CASSSGWRGMNTEAFF
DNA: TGTGCCAGCAGCTCAGGGTGGAGGGGCATGAACACTGAAGCTTTCTTT

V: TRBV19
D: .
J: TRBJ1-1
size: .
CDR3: CASIMGLAEAFF
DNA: TGTGCCAGTATAATGGGGCTCGCTGAAGCTTTCTTT

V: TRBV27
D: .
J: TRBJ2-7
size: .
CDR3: CASGTYYEQYF
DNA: TGTGCCAGCGGGACTTACTACGAGCAGTACTTC

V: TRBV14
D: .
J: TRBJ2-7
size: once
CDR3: CASSQARGLRGSEQYF
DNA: TGTGCCAGCAGCCAAGCCCGGGGACTCCGGGGAAGCGAGCAGTACTTC

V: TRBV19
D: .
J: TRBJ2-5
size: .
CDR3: CASSGGYQETQYF
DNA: TGTGCCAGTAGTGGAGGATACCAAGAGACCCAGTACTTC

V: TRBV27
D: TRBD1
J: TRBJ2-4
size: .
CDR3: CASSTEQGSKNIQYF
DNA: TGTGCCAGCAGTACCGAACAGGGGTCCAAAAACATTCAGTACTTC

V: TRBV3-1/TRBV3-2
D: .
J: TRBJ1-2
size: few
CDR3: CASSQDLNIYGYTF
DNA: TGTGCCAGCAGCCAAGATTTAAACATCTATGGCTACACCTTC

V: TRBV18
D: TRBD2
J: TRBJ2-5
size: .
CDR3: CASSPLPRTSGSPEETQYF
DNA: TGTGCCAGCTCACCACTCCCCAGGACTAGCGGGAGCCCGGAAGAGACCCAGTACTTC

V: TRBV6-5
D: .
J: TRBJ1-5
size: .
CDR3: CASRQNRNQPQHF
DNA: TGTGCCAGCAGACAAAACAGGAATCAGCCCCAGCATTTT